This T cell receptor (beta chain) was identified during a study of cytomegalovirus exposure and HLA in healthy donors. 13 Jbeta primers and 60 Vbeta primers were used for the PCR. Measured with immunoSEQ multiplex PCR; TCRdb has only the in-frame clones, and not every one. The table lists about 120,000 clones, 8.5% to 10% of them singletons, with roughly 3% in the top ten. Whole-study results and caveats: In most subjects, TCR beta sequences reportedly gave accurate predictions of HLA-A and HLA-B alleles. Later examination showed HLA-associated TCR beta chains had greater clonal expansion than equally common others. Within an earlier analysis, most TCR beta V segments proved productive either about 90% or about 30% of the time. TCR beta chain V- and J-gene trimming was linked, in a later analysis, to a missense variant in DCLRE1C.

Per germline, CDR1 MNHEY and CDR2 SMNVEV (reference sequence). V was pared by 2 bases and J by 12 bases, with 15 bases of the junction left unmatched. The CDR3 length is 17 residues. Regarding this clone: Its antigen is unknown.

The V and J genes are TRBV27 and TRBJ2-1, with 11 bases lining up with TRBD2. This sequence originates from a man aged 25-45 years in good health and CMV-seronegative. Sequencing used PBMCs. The CDR3 coding sequence is TGTGCCAGCAGTTTACTTACCGGGACTAGCGGCCCGGGGGGGCAGTTCTTC. This translates into CASSLLTGTSGPGGQFF.